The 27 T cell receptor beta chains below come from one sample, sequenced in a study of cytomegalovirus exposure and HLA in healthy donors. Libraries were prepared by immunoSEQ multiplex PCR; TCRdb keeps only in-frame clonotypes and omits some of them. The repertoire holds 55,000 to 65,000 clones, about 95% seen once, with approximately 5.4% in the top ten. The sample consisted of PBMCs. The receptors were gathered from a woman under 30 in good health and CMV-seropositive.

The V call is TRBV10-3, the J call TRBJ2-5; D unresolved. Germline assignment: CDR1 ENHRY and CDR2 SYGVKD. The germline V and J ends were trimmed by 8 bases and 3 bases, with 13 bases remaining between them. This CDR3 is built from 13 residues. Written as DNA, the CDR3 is TGTGCCATCTCCCGAGCGCGAGAAGAGACCCAGTACTTC. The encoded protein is CAISRAREETQYF.

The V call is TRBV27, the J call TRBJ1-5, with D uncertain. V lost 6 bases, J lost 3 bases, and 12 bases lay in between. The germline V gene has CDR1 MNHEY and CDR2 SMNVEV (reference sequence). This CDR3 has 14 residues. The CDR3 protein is CASSPEGYNQPQHF. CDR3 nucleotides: TGTGCCAGCAGCCCCGAGGGTTACAATCAGCCCCAGCATTTT.

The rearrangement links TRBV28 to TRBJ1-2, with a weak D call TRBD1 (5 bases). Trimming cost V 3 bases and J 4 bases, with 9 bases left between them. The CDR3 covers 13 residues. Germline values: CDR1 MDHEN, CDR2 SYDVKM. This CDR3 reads CASSFEQGYGYTF. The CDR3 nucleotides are TGTGCCAGCAGTTTTGAGCAGGGCTATGGCTACACCTTC.

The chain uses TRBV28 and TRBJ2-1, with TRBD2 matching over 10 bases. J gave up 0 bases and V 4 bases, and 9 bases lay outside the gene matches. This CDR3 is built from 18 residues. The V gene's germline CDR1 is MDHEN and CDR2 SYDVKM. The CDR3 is CASSSLGASGSSYNEQFF. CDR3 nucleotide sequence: TGTGCCAGCAGTTCCCTAGGGGCTAGCGGGAGCTCCTACAATGAGCAGTTCTTC. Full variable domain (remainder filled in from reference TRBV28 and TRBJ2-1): DVKVTQSSRYLVKRTGEKVFLECVQDMDHENMFWYRQDPGLGLRLIYFSYDVKMKEKGDIPEGYSVSREKKERFSLILESASTNQTSMYLCASSSLGASGSSYNEQFFGPGTRLTVL.

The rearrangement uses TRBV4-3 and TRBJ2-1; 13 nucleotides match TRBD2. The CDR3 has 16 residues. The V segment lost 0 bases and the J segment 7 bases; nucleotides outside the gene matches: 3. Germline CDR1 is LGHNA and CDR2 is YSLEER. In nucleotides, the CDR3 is TGCGCCAGCAGCCAAGAGCCGGGACTAGCGGGGAATGAGCAGTTCTTC. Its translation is CASSQEPGLAGNEQFF.

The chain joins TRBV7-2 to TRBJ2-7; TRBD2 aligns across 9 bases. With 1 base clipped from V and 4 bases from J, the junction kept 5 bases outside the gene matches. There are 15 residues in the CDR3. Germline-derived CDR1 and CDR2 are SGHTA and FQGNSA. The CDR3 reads CASSLGGGGAYEQYF. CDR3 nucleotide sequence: TGTGCCAGCAGCTTAGGTGGCGGGGGGGCTTACGAGCAGTACTTC.

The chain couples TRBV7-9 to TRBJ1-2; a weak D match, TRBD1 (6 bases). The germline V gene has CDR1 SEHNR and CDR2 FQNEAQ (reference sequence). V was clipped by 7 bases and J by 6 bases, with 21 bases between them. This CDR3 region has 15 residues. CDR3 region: CASINLGARMDGYTF. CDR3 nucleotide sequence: TGTGCCAGCATAAACTTGGGGGCAAGAATGGATGGCTACACCTTC.

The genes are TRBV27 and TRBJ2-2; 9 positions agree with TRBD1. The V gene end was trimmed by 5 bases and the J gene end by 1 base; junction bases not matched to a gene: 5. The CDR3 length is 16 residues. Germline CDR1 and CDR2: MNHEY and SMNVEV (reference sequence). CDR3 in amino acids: CASSRGQGRNTGELFF. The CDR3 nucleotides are TGTGCCAGCAGTCGGGGACAGGGTCGGAACACCGGGGAGCTGTTTTTT.

The CDR3 spells CASSVEQGLGNTIYF. As DNA, the CDR3 is TGTGCCAGCAGCGTAGAACAGGGGCTTGGAAACACCATATATTTT. The J gene is TRBJ1-3, the V gene TRBV9; 7 positions match TRBD1. Germline CDR1 SGDLS, CDR2 YYNGEE. J lost 3 bases, V lost 0 bases, and 3 bases had no gene match. The CDR3 runs to 15 residues.

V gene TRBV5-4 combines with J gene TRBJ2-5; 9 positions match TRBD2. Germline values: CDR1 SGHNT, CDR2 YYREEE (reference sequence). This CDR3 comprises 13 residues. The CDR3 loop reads CAWSPSGVETQYF. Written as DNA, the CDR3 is TGTGCTTGGTCACCTAGCGGGGTGGAGACCCAGTACTTC.

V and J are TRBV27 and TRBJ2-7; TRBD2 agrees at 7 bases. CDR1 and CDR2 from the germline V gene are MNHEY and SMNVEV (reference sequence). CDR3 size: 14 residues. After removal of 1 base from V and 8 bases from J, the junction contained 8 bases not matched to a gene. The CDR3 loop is CASSLLPGGEQQYF. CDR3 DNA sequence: TGTGCCAGCAGTTTATTGCCGGGAGGAGAACAGCAGTACTTC.

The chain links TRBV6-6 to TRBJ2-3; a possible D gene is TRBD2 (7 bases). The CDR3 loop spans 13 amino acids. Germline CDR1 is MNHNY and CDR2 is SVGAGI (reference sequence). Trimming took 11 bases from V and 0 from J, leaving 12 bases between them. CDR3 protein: CASRGASTDTQYF. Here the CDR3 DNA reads TGTGCCTCTCGGGGGGCTAGCACAGATACGCAGTATTTT.

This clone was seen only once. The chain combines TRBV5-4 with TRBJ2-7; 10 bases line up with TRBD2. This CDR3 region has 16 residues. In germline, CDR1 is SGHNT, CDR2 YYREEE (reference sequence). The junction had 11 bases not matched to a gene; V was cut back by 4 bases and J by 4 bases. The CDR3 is CASSPTPASGGYEQYF. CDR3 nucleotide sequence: TGTGCCAGCAGCCCCACACCCGCTAGCGGGGGTTACGAGCAGTACTTC. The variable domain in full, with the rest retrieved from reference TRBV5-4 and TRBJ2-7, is ETGVTQSPTHLIKTRGQQVTLRCSSQSGHNTVSWYQQALGQGPQFIFQYYREEENGRGNFPPRFSGLQFPNYSSELNVNALELDDSALYLCASSPTPASGGYEQYFGPGTRLTVT.

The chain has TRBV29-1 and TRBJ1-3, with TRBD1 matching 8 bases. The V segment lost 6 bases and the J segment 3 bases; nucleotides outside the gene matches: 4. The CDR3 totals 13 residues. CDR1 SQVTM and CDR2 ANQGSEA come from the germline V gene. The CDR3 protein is CSVGQGRGNTIYF. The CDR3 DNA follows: TGCAGCGTCGGACAGGGTCGTGGAAACACCATATATTTT.

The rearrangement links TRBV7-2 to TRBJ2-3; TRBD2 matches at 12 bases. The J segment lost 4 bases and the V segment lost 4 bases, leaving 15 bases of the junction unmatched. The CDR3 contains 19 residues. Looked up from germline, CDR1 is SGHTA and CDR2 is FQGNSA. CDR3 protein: CASSSRGRRASGRADTQYF. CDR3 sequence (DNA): TGTGCCAGCAGCTCCCGCGGCCGGAGGGCTAGCGGGAGGGCAGATACGCAGTATTTT.

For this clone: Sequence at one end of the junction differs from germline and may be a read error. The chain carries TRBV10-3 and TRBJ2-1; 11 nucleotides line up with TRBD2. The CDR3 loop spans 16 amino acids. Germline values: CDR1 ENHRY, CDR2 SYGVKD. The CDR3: CAINEASGRSFNEQFF. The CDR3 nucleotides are TGTGCCATCAATGAGGCTAGCGGGAGGTCCTTCAATGAGCAGTTCTTC.

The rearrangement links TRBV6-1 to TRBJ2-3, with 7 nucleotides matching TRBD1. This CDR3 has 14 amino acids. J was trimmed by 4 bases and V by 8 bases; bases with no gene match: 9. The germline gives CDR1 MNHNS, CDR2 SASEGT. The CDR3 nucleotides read TGTGCCAGCTGCGAGACAGGGCCGCCAGATACGCAGTATTTT. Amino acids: CASCETGPPDTQYF.

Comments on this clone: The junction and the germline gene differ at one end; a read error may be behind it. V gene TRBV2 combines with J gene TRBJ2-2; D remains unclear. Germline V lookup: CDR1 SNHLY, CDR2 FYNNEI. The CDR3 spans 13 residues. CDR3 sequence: CASSEDITGELFF. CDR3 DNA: TGTGCCAGCAGCGAAGACATCACCGGGGAGCTGTTTTTT.

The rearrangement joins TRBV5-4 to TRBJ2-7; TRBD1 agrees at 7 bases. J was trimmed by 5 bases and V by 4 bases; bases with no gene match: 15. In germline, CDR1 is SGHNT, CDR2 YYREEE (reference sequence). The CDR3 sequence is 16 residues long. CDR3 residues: CASSHRQGQRGHEQYF. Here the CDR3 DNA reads TGTGCCAGCAGCCACCGACAGGGACAGAGGGGCCACGAGCAGTACTTC.

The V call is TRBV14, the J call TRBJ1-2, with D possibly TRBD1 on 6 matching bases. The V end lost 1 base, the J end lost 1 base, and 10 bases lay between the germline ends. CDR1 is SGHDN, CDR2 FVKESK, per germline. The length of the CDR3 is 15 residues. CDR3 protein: CASSQVGGLNYGYTF. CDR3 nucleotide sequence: TGTGCCAGCAGCCAAGTTGGGGGCCTTAACTATGGCTACACCTTC.

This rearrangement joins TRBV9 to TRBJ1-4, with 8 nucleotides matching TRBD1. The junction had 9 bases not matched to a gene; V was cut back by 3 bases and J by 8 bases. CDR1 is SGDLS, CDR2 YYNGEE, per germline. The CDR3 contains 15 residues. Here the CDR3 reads CASSGGTGVREKLFF. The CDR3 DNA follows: TGTGCCAGCAGCGGAGGGACAGGCGTTAGAGAAAAACTGTTTTTT.

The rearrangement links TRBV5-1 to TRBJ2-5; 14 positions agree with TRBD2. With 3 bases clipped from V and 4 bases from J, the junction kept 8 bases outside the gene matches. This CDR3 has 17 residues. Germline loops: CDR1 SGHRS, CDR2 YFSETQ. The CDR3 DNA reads TGCGCCAGCAGCTCAAGCCCCGGGACTAGCGGGAGAGAGACCCAGTACTTC. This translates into CASSSSPGTSGRETQYF.

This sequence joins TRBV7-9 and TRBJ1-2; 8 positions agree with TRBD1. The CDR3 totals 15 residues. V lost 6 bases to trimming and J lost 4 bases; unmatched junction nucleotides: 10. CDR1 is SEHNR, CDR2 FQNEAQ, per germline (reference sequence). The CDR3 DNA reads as TGTGCCAGCAGTTACCCCGCAGGGGGCGGCTATGGCTACACCTTC. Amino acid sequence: CASSYPAGGGYGYTF. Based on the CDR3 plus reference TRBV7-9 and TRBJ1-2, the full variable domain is DTGVSQNPRHKITKRGQNVTFRCDPISEHNRLYWYRQTLGQGPEFLTYFQNEAQLEKSRLLSDRFSAERPKGSFSTLEIQRTEQGDSAMYLCASSYPAGGGYGYTFGSGTRLTVV.

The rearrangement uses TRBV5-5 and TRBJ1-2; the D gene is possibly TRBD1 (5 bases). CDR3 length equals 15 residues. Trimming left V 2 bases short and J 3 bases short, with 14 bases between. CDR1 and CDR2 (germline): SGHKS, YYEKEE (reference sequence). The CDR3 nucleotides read TGTGCCAGCAGCTTTCAGGGCGGGGGGTACTATGGCTACACCTTC. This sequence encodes CASSFQGGGYYGYTF.

CDR3 nucleotide sequence: TGTGCCAGCAGAGCACAGGGGTCCACCTACGAGCAGTACTTC. Protein product: CASRAQGSTYEQYF. J is TRBJ2-7 and V is TRBV28, with 7 bases aligning to TRBD1. The germline V gene encodes CDR1 MDHEN and CDR2 SYDVKM. Germline trimming cut 6 bases from V and 2 bases from J; bases unmatched to any gene: 7. CDR3 length: 14 amino acids.

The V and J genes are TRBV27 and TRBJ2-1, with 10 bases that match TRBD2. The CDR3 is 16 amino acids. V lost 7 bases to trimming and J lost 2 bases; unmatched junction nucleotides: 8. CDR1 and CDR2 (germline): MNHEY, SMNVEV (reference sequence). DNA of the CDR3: TGTGCCAGCACCCTGGGGCTAGCGGGAGCCTACAATGAGCAGTTCTTC. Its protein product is CASTLGLAGAYNEQFF.

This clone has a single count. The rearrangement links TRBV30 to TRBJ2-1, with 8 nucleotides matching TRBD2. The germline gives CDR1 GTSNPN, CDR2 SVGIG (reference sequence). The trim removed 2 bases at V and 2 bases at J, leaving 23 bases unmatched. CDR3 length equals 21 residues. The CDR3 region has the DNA TGTGCCTGGAGTTCCCTAGCGGGTCACCAGACGCCGCTACGTACCTACAATGAGCAGTTCTTC. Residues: CAWSSLAGHQTPLRTYNEQFF.